This T cell receptor beta chain was captured in a study of tumor and adjacent non-tumor tissue in lung cancer. About the study: Stage I to III disease affected approximately 11 men and roughly five women aged about 31 to 80. Findings of the study overall: TCR diversity was significantly greater in tumor than normal lung tissue. Tumor repertoires had a smaller top 100 clone share than normal lung.

This sample's RNA came from whole unsorted tissue. Distant lung tissue was collected more than 3 cm away from the tumor edge. TCRbeta libraries were built with three rounds of nested PCR, modified from ARM-PCR. MiXCR was run by TCRdb on the multiplex PCR reads, yielding one entry per CDR3 protein. Here the sample spans fewer than 55,000 distinct CDR3 sequences, approximately 59% being singletons. This CDR3 region has 15 residues. J lost 5 bases, V lost 5 bases, and 7 bases had no gene match. CDR1 SQVTM and CDR2 ANQGSEA come from the germline V gene. This clonotype has a count of ten or more. The antigen remains undetermined.

Material for sequencing was distant non-tumor lung tissue. This clonotype was obtained from a woman aged 40 to 49 with non-small cell lung cancer. The V call is TRBV29-1, the J call TRBJ2-1; 12 bases are shared with TRBD2. The CDR3 is CSVRRTSGNNNEQFF. CDR3 DNA sequence: TGCAGCGTTCGAAGGACTAGCGGGAATAACAATGAGCAGTTCTTC.